This T cell receptor (beta chain) was sequenced in a study of T cells in Graves' hyperthyroidism and ophthalmopathy. This clonotype was seen repeatedly, ten times or more. There were TCR beta CDR3 regions amplified from RNA transcripts. When the TCR CDR3 underwent first-round RT-PCR, the HTBI primer set was used. TCRdb reprocessed the multiplex PCR reads with MiXCR, giving one entry per CDR3 protein. This sample carries about 290,000 distinct CDR3 sequences, about a sixth of them seen once, and the ten largest clones take around 57%. Trimming pared 1 base from V and 6 bases from J, leaving 16 bases between. Germline CDR1 reads SGHAT; CDR2 reads FQDESV (reference sequence). The CDR3 is made up of 15 amino acids.

V is TRBV11-1 and J is TRBJ2-7; D unclear. The clonotype originates from a woman aged 60 to 75 with Graves' ophthalmopathy. The sequenced sample consisted of blood. CDR3 loop: CASSLEPPPTGEQYF. The CDR3 bases are TGTGCCAGCAGCTTAGAGCCGCCCCCAACGGGCGAGCAGTACTTC.